This T cell receptor (beta chain) originates from a study of cytomegalovirus exposure and HLA in healthy donors. Study-wide results and caveats: Most sequenced TCRs were rare (though some public TCRs occurred in many donors). For most subjects, TCR beta sequences were reported to predict HLA-A and HLA-B alleles with accuracy.

Remarks on this clone: Its specificity is not known.

The PCR contained 60 Vbeta and 13 Jbeta primers. Using immunoSEQ multiplex PCR, the repertoire was profiled, and TCRdb retains in-frame clones only, with some absent. The sample shows 200,000 to 250,000 clones, 76% of them seen only once. The TCR was taken from a man aged 18 to 35 in good health and CMV-seronegative. The material sequenced was PBMCs.

CDR3 sequence reads: CASSVGPPGSEAFF. For the CDR3, the DNA is TGTGCCAGCAGCGTAGGACCCCCGGGGTCAGAAGCTTTCTTT. This rearrangement joins TRBV9 to TRBJ1-1; D is unresolved. The V end was cut by 0 bases, the J end by 8 bases, with 14 bases between. The CDR3 consists of 14 residues. Germline CDR1 SGDLS, CDR2 YYNGEE.